The next 14 T cell receptor beta chains were all read from a single sample in a study of T cell responses to AZD1222 COVID-19 vaccine. Data came from immunoSEQ multiplex PCR; TCRdb stores just in-frame clones and leaves some out. The sample shows approximately 140,000 clones, 90% to 95% of them seen only once. The source material was peripheral blood, sampled on day 0 of MenACWY control vaccination. Receptors were obtained from an adult in good health.

The chain joins TRBV6-5 to TRBJ2-7; D unclear. Germline CDR1 and CDR2: MNHEY and SVGAGI. Trimming stripped 6 bases from V and 0 bases from J, with 15 bases between. This CDR3 is built from 15 residues. The CDR3 DNA follows: TGTGCCAGCAGCGACGCCTCGGGTCTCTCCTACGAGCAGTACTTC. Translation: CASSDASGLSYEQYF.

The V call is TRBV5-1, the J call TRBJ2-4, with D unclear. CDR1 is SGHRS and CDR2 is YFSETQ in the germline V gene. The CDR3 has 16 amino acids. V was clipped by 0 bases and J by 1 base, with 11 bases between them. The CDR3 sequence is CASSLAGVGAKNIQYF. In DNA form, the CDR3 reads TGCGCCAGCAGCTTGGCTGGGGTAGGTGCCAAAAACATTCAGTACTTC.

The CDR3 sequence is CASSHLYEQYF. DNA for the CDR3: TGTGCCAGCAGCCACCTCTACGAGCAGTACTTC. V usage is TRBV5-7 and J usage is TRBJ2-7; D uncertain. TRBV5-7 is given ORF status, its function remaining uncertain. The CDR3 extends over 11 amino acids. The V end was cut by 4 bases, the J end by 3 bases, with 5 bases between.

This clone occurred once. The chain joins TRBV4-2 to TRBJ2-5, with D possibly being TRBD2 (6 bases). The CDR3 runs 15 residues. Germline V gene data show CDR1 as LGHNA and CDR2 as YNFKEQ. V was pared by 0 bases and J by 3 bases, with 11 bases between. CDR3 sequence (DNA): TGTGCCAGCAGCCAAGATTGGGCTAGCGAAGAGACCCAGTACTTC. Encoded protein: CASSQDWASEETQYF.

This clone came up once. The chain combines TRBV27 with TRBJ2-7; the match to TRBD1 covers 7 bases. There are 14 residues in the CDR3. Losses at the gene ends were 5 bases for V and 7 bases for J; bases not matched to a gene: 11. Germline V gene lookup returns CDR1 MNHEY and CDR2 SMNVEV (reference sequence). CDR3 loop: CASSILTGASEQYF. CDR3 coding DNA: TGTGCCAGCAGTATATTAACAGGGGCCTCGGAGCAGTACTTC.

This chain links TRBV28 with TRBJ1-5; D remains ambiguous. V lost 6 bases and J lost 6, with 15 bases in between. CDR1 is MDHEN and CDR2 is SYDVKM in the germline V gene. The length of the CDR3 is 14 residues. The CDR3 here is CASSPIAGSQPQHF. Here the CDR3 DNA reads TGTGCCAGCAGCCCGATCGCGGGGTCTCAGCCCCAGCATTTT.

The rearrangement joins TRBV19 to TRBJ1-2; D remains ambiguous. CDR1 LNHDA and CDR2 SQIVND come from the germline V gene (reference sequence). This CDR3 contains 15 residues. V was pared by 3 bases and J by 0 bases, with 11 bases between. DNA of the CDR3: TGTGCCAGTAGTATCTCGTCCAGGTCTAACTATGGCTACACCTTC. The encoded protein is CASSISSRSNYGYTF.

The chain's CDR3 is CASTRTGHSYEQYF. CDR3 sequence (DNA): TGTGCCAGCACCAGGACAGGGCATTCCTACGAGCAGTACTTC. The chain joins TRBV13 to TRBJ2-7; TRBD1 aligns across 8 bases. The CDR3 length is 14 residues. The trim removed 7 bases at V and 1 base at J, leaving 6 bases unmatched. In germline, CDR1 is PRHDT, CDR2 FYEKMQ (reference sequence).

V gene TRBV18 combines with J gene TRBJ1-4, with no clear D. This CDR3 is built from 14 residues. Germline-derived CDR1 and CDR2 are KGHSH and LQKENI. The V end was cut by 2 bases, the J end by 3 bases, with 7 bases between. The CDR3 nucleotides read TGTGCCAGCTCACCAGGTGCAGCTAATGAAAAACTGTTTTTT. Protein sequence: CASSPGAANEKLFF.

The chain is built from TRBV9 and TRBJ1-1; D not resolved. With 2 bases removed from V and 0 bases from J, the gap between germline ends came to 11 bases. CDR1 is SGDLS, CDR2 YYNGEE, per germline. The CDR3 contains 15 residues. The CDR3 DNA reads as TGTGCCAGCAGCGTCTCCCCTCACCTGAACACTGAAGCTTTCTTT. It is translated as CASSVSPHLNTEAFF.

DNA for the CDR3: TGTGCCAGCAGCCGGACAGGGGGTACTGAAGCTTTCTTT. The encoded protein is CASSRTGGTEAFF. J is TRBJ1-1 and V is TRBV6-6, with TRBD1 identical over 10 bases. J gave up 5 bases and V 6 bases, and 3 bases lay outside the gene matches. The CDR3 extends over 13 amino acids. Germline V CDR1 and CDR2: MNHNY, SVGAGI (reference sequence).

The chain's CDR3 is CASMEGPGQPQHF. CDR3 coding DNA: TGTGCCAGCATGGAGGGGCCGGGACAGCCCCAGCATTTT. The rearrangement links TRBV28 to TRBJ1-5, with D perhaps TRBD1 (5 bases). V shed 7 bases and J shed 7 bases, with 14 bases lying between them. The V gene's germline CDR1 is MDHEN and CDR2 SYDVKM. There are 13 residues in the CDR3.

This chain links TRBV11-2 with TRBJ1-1; TRBD1 is a possible D gene (6 bases). CDR1 is SGHAT and CDR2 is FQNNGV in the germline V gene. V lost 3 bases and J lost 1, with 18 bases in between. This CDR3 spans 17 amino acids. The chain's CDR3 is CASSLGAALTKNTEAFF. CDR3 nucleotides: TGTGCCAGCAGCTTGGGGGCGGCTTTAACGAAGAACACTGAAGCTTTCTTT.

This chain uses TRBV2 with TRBJ1-5; TRBD1 might be the D (6 bases). V lost 5 bases, J lost 1 base, and 9 bases lay in between. Germline values: CDR1 SNHLY, CDR2 FYNNEI. The CDR3 spans 14 residues. CDR3 region: CASSKQGSNQPQHF. Written as DNA, the CDR3 is TGTGCCAGCAGTAAACAGGGAAGCAATCAGCCCCAGCATTTT.